The TCR beta chain described here comes from a study of cytomegalovirus exposure and HLA in healthy donors. Study results and limitations: Association of a missense DCLRE1C variant with TCR beta V- and J-gene trimming was reported in a later analysis. Earlier findings revealed that most TCR beta V segments proved productive either about 87% or about 30% of the time. Later analysis found that TCR beta chains associated with HLA were more clonally expanded than other, equally common chains. As confirmed in vitro, a few CMV-associated chains were specific for CMV antigens.

Comments on this clone: Its specificity is not known.

The PCR employed 60 Vbeta primers together with 13 Jbeta primers. TCRdb's table, derived via immunoSEQ multiplex PCR, lists solely in-frame clones and lacks some. The table records fewer than 65,000 clones, 80% to 90% of them present only once. The ends lost 0 bases at V and 0 bases at J; junction bases unmatched: 5. The CDR3 spans 17 residues. Germline CDR1 GTSNPN, CDR2 SVGIG (reference sequence). Specimen: PBMCs. The chain recombines TRBV30 with TRBJ2-1; 10 nucleotides line up with TRBD2. This sequence originates from a man aged 18 to 29 in good health and CMV-seronegative. This CDR3 reads CAWSVSGGYSSYNEQFF. The CDR3 nucleotides are TGTGCCTGGAGTGTTAGCGGGGGGTACAGCTCCTACAATGAGCAGTTCTTC. The whole variable domain, filled in from reference TRBV30 and TRBJ2-1, reads SQTIHQWPATLVQPVGSPLSLECTVEGTSNPNLYWYRQAAGRGLQLLFYSVGIGQISSEVPQNLSASRPQDRQFILSSKKLLLSDSGFYLCAWSVSGGYSSYNEQFFGPGTRLTVL.